These 21 T cell receptor beta chains came from one sample sequenced in a study of blood T cell repertoires in COVID-19. Produced via immunoSEQ multiplex PCR; TCRdb's table is partial and in-frame only. The sample carries around 190,000 clones, around 80% recorded once. Input material: peripheral blood. The receptors come from a man aged 65 to 85 with active or convalescent COVID-19.

The chain uses TRBV5-1 and TRBJ1-2; a possible D gene is TRBD1 (6 bases). The CDR3 sequence is 14 residues long. With 7 bases removed from V and 3 bases from J, the gap between germline ends came to 16 bases. Germline CDR1 is SGHRS and CDR2 is YFSETQ. CDR3 coding DNA: TGCGCCAGCTACCCCGACAGGCTTGACTATGGCTACACCTTC. Its translation is CASYPDRLDYGYTF.

V and J are TRBV6-2 or TRBV6-3 and TRBJ2-3; D unclear. The CDR3 has 12 residues. V was clipped by 1 base and J by 6 bases, with 5 bases between them. Germline V lookup: CDR1 MNHEY, CDR2 SVGEGT. This CDR3 is CASSYWRDTQYF. CDR3 nucleotide sequence: TGTGCCAGCAGTTACTGGCGGGATACGCAGTATTTT.

The chain uses TRBV14 and TRBJ1-1; TRBD1 aligns across 7 bases. Losses at the gene ends were 2 bases for V and 4 bases for J; bases not matched to a gene: 10. Germline CDR1 SGHDN, CDR2 FVKESK. CDR3 length equals 16 residues. The CDR3 nucleotides read TGTGCCAGCAGCCAAAGCTGGTGGGCAGGGGGCACTGAAGCTTTCTTT. Protein product: CASSQSWWAGGTEAFF.

The chain couples TRBV4-1 to TRBJ2-1, with a weak D call TRBD1 (6 bases). Trimming removed 0 bases at V and 2 bases at J, with 11 bases between. The CDR3 loop spans 16 amino acids. The germline V gene has CDR1 MGHRA and CDR2 YSYEKL. The CDR3 reads CASSQEGAPAYNEQFF. The CDR3 DNA sequence: TGCGCCAGCAGCCAAGAGGGGGCGCCTGCCTACAATGAGCAGTTCTTC.

This chain connects TRBV15 to TRBJ1-6; 9 positions agree with TRBD1. Germline V gene data show CDR1 as LNHNV and CDR2 as YYDKDF (reference sequence). This CDR3 has 16 residues. With V trimmed by 8 bases and J by 8 bases, 13 bases remained unmatched. The CDR3 sequence is CATVRDRERKDSPLHF. CDR3 coding DNA: TGTGCCACCGTCCGGGACAGGGAAAGGAAGGATTCACCCCTCCACTTT. Using reference TRBV15 and TRBJ1-6 for the parts outside the CDR3, the full variable domain is DAMVIQNPRYQVTQFGKPVTLSCSQTLNHNVMYWYQQKSSQAPKLLFHYYDKDFNNEADTPDNFQSRRPNTSFCFLDIRSPGLGDTAMYLCATVRDRERKDSPLHFGNGTRLTVT.

The chain links TRBV11-3 to TRBJ2-5; no definite D call. The CDR3 consists of 13 residues. Germline CDR1 is SGHNT and CDR2 is YENEEA. V was clipped by 2 bases and J by 2 bases, with 6 bases between them. In nucleotides, the CDR3 is TGTGCCAGCAGCTTATCGCTACAAGAGACCCAGTACTTC. Its protein is CASSLSLQETQYF.

The gene calls are TRBV4-3 and TRBJ1-2, with 8 bases lining up with TRBD1. V was clipped by 4 bases and J by 8 bases; unmatched bases: 18. The CDR3 sequence is 17 residues long. In germline, CDR1 is LGHNA, CDR2 YSLEER. The CDR3 sequence is CASSPDPYRGARGGYTF. CDR3 sequence (DNA): TGCGCCAGCAGCCCAGACCCCTACAGGGGGGCGCGGGGGGGCTACACCTTC.

This clone was found a few times. The chain recombines TRBV19 with TRBJ2-7, with a tentative D call TRBD1 (7 bases). Trimming pared 3 bases from V and 6 bases from J, leaving 12 bases between. This CDR3 region has 13 residues. From germline, CDR1 is LNHDA and CDR2 SQIVND (reference sequence). The CDR3 sequence is CASSISRGVEQYF. The CDR3 DNA reads as TGTGCCAGTAGTATCTCCAGGGGGGTCGAGCAGTACTTC.

This clone was counted a single time. V usage is TRBV24-1 and J usage is TRBJ2-2, with D perhaps matching TRBD1 (5 bases). CDR1 is KGHDR, CDR2 SFDVKD, per germline. V was shortened by 4 bases and J by 1 base, with 9 bases between the two germline ends. This CDR3 is 15 amino acids long. Here the CDR3 reads CATSDPTGNTGELFF. The CDR3 coding sequence is TGTGCCACCAGTGACCCTACAGGGAACACCGGGGAGCTGTTTTTT.

The V and J genes are TRBV6-1 and TRBJ2-3; D remains ambiguous. CDR1 and CDR2 (germline): MNHNS, SASEGT. CDR3 length equals 16 residues. The ends were cut back, 2 bases at V and 0 bases at J, with 12 bases in the middle. The CDR3 DNA reads as TGTGCCAGCAGTGAACAGTTCCAGGCTAGCACAGATACGCAGTATTTT. Protein product: CASSEQFQASTDTQYF.

This clone was seen a handful of times. The chain is built from TRBV6-6 and TRBJ1-2; 10 positions match TRBD1. V lost 4 bases, J lost 4 bases, and 9 bases stayed unmatched. Germline loops: CDR1 MNHNY, CDR2 SVGAGI (reference sequence). The CDR3 totals 16 residues. The CDR3 coding sequence is TGTGCCAGCAGTTCAGGACAGGGGGGATTTCTCTATGGCTACACCTTC. Translated: CASSSGQGGFLYGYTF.

The rearrangement joins TRBV5-6 to TRBJ1-2, with D possibly being TRBD1 (5 bases). CDR3 length: 15 residues. Trimming stripped 0 bases from V and 6 bases from J, with 15 bases between. Germline CDR1 SGHDT, CDR2 YYEEEE. The CDR3 loop is CASSLAPGLGHGYTF. CDR3 coding DNA: TGTGCCAGCAGCTTGGCCCCGGGACTCGGTCATGGCTACACCTTC.

Note on this clone: The sample contains more than one DNA sequence encoding this CDR3. The chain is built from TRBV10-2 and TRBJ2-7; TRBD2 matches at 7 bases. Germline trimming cut 5 bases from V and 4 bases from J; bases unmatched to any gene: 8. The germline gives CDR1 WSHSY, CDR2 SAAADI. The CDR3 sequence is 14 residues long. The CDR3 sequence is CASSPSGGAYEQYF. The CDR3 DNA reads as TGCGCCAGCAGTCCTAGCGGAGGGGCTTACGAGCAGTACTTC.

The rearrangement uses TRBV19 and TRBJ2-1, with 8 bases matching TRBD1. The CDR3 spans 13 residues. V lost 6 bases to trimming and J lost 6 bases; unmatched junction nucleotides: 4. CDR1 is LNHDA and CDR2 is SQIVND in the germline V gene (reference sequence). The CDR3 sequence: CASRRTGSNEQFF. The CDR3, as DNA: TGTGCCAGTAGGAGGACAGGGAGCAATGAGCAGTTCTTC.

Here the CDR3 reads CAISEQSYGYTF. As DNA, the CDR3 is TGTGCCATCAGCGAACAGAGCTATGGCTACACCTTC. The V call is TRBV10-3, the J call TRBJ1-2; D ambiguous. The CDR3 is 12 amino acids. The V gene's germline CDR1 is ENHRY and CDR2 SYGVKD. Trimming stripped 6 bases from V and 4 bases from J, with 9 bases between.

The chain carries TRBV6-4 and TRBJ2-1; TRBD2 agrees at 10 bases. This CDR3 region has 15 residues. Looked up from germline, CDR1 is MRHNA and CDR2 is SNTAGT. V lost 6 bases, J lost 4 bases, and 6 bases stayed unmatched. The DNA for the CDR3 is TGTGCCAGCAGCGCCGGGACTAGCGTTTACAATGAGCAGTTCTTC. This gives the protein CASSAGTSVYNEQFF.

This clone has just one count. This sequence joins TRBV6-1 and TRBJ2-7, with 7 bases lining up with TRBD1. The CDR3 is 15 residues long. V was clipped by 2 bases and J by 2 bases; unmatched bases: 6. In germline, CDR1 is MNHNS, CDR2 SASEGT. CDR3 loop: CASSERGTVPYEQYF. Here the CDR3 DNA reads TGTGCCAGCAGTGAAAGGGGGACAGTCCCCTACGAGCAGTACTTC.

The CDR3 coding sequence is TGTGCCAGCAGTTTTGGGGGCGACAATCAGCCCCAGCATTTT. Translated: CASSFGGDNQPQHF. The gene calls are TRBV2 and TRBJ1-5; tentatively, D is TRBD1 (6 bases). From germline, CDR1 is SNHLY and CDR2 FYNNEI. Trimming cost V 5 bases and J 3 bases, with 11 bases left between them. This CDR3 has 14 amino acids.

This clone appeared a single time. The rearrangement joins TRBV2 to TRBJ1-1; D is possibly TRBD1 (6 bases). The CDR3 contains 14 residues. The germline V gene has CDR1 SNHLY and CDR2 FYNNEI. The V and J ends lost 6 bases and 3 bases respectively, with 14 bases between them. Written as DNA, the CDR3 is TGTGCCAGCAGGGCAGGGGCGCGTGACACTGAAGCTTTCTTT. Protein sequence: CASRAGARDTEAFF.

The CDR3 bases are TGTGCCAGCAGCTTAGACGGCTCTGGAAACACCATATATTTT. Translated: CASSLDGSGNTIYF. The chain links TRBV7-9 to TRBJ1-3; no clear D gene. Germline V gene sequence: CDR1 SEHNR, CDR2 FQNEAQ (reference sequence). Trimming took off 1 base at V and 0 bases at J, with 4 bases between the two ends. The CDR3 loop spans 14 amino acids. The full variable domain, rest sourced from reference TRBV7-9 and TRBJ1-3, is DTGVSQNPRHKITKRGQNVTFRCDPISEHNRLYWYRQTLGQGPEFLTYFQNEAQLEKSRLLSDRFSAERPKGSFSTLEIQRTEQGDSAMYLCASSLDGSGNTIYFGEGSWLTVV.

The chain links TRBV5-1 to TRBJ2-7; D is uncertain. Germline V lookup: CDR1 SGHRS, CDR2 YFSETQ. V gave up 4 bases and J gave up 3 bases, with 14 bases separating them. The CDR3 is 14 residues long. This chain's CDR3 is CASSLLTRNYEQYF. In DNA form, the CDR3 reads TGCGCCAGCAGCCTACTGACACGAAACTACGAGCAGTACTTC.